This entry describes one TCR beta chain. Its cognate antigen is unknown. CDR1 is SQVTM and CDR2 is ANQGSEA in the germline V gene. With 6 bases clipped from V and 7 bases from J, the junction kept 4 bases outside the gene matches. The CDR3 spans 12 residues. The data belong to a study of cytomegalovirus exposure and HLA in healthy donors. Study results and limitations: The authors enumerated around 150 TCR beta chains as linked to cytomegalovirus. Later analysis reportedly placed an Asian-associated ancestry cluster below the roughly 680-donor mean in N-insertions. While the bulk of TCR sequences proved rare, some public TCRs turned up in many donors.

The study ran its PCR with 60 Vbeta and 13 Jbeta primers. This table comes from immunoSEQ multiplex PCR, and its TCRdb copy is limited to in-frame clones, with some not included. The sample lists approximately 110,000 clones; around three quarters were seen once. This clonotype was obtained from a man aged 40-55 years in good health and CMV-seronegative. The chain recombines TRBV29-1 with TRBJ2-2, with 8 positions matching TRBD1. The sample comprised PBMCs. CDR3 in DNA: TGCAGCGTCGCCACAGGGGGCGGGGAGCTGTTTTTT. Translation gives CSVATGGGELFF.